Shown below are 17 T cell receptor beta chains from a single sample sequenced in a study of regulatory T cells in long-lasting Graves disease (dated by TCRdb to the early 2020s). Explained via the paper, the time point label denotes: newly diagnosed GD, antithyroid drugs for less than 3 months. RNA was extracted from PBMCs in TRIzol for both TCR sequencing and RNA sequencing. Libraries were made using multiplex PCR. TCRdb lists the instrument as Illumina HiSeq 4000. TCR beta libraries were built with iRepertoire HTBI primers and Arm-PCR amplification of CDR3 regions. TCRdb trimmed public reads at Q25 via fastp, called clones via MiXCR and kept in-frame beta chains. For every CDR3 protein sequence, its rows merge into one entry that carries the most common genes and DNA. This sample is represented by approximately 250,000 distinct CDR3 sequences; around 17% of them were singletons. About 20% of the sample belongs to the ten largest clones.

Sample: peripheral blood mononuclear cells (PBMCs), taken at new diagnosis, from a patient treated with antithyroid drugs. Every receptor here comes from a female donor with Graves disease.

V is TRBV6-4 and J is TRBJ2-3; D remains ambiguous. Germline V CDR1 and CDR2: MRHNA, SNTAGT. Between the trimmed V and J ends, which lost 0 bases and 3 bases, there was a span of 4 bases. The CDR3 loop spans 13 amino acids. The CDR3 protein is CASSDSVTDTQYF. The CDR3 DNA reads TGTGCCAGCAGTGACTCGGTAACAGATACGCAGTATTTT.

This clonotype was seen ten or more times. The V call is TRBV6-1, the J call TRBJ2-2; 10 nucleotides line up with TRBD2. J gave up 2 bases and V 6 bases, and 9 bases lay outside the gene matches. There are 17 residues in the CDR3. Germline lookup yields CDR1 MNHNS and CDR2 SASEGT. This CDR3 is CASSPLAGITNTGELFF. The CDR3 bases are TGTGCCAGCAGCCCACTAGCGGGGATAACTAACACCGGGGAGCTGTTTTTT.

This chain joins TRBV5-1 and TRBJ2-2, with D possibly TRBD1 on 6 matching bases. Per germline, CDR1 SGHRS and CDR2 YFSETQ. V shed 1 base and J shed 4 bases, with 11 bases lying between them. The CDR3 covers 15 residues. The chain's CDR3 is CASSLLDSSTGELFF. The CDR3 region has the DNA TGCGCCAGCAGCTTGTTGGACAGCAGCACCGGGGAGCTGTTTTTT.

Ten or more counts support this clonotype. The rearrangement links TRBV6-1 to TRBJ2-3; TRBD2 agrees at 9 bases. This CDR3 region has 16 residues. V shed 7 bases, J shed 4 bases, and the junction held 12 bases outside the gene matches. Germline V gene lookup returns CDR1 MNHNS and CDR2 SASEGT. The CDR3 reads CASTRASGTMADTQYF. The CDR3, as DNA: TGTGCCAGCACCCGAGCTAGCGGGACAATGGCAGATACGCAGTATTTT.

This clonotype was counted between two and nine times. This chain connects TRBV5-4 to TRBJ2-3, with unresolved D. The CDR3 spans 13 residues. The germline gives CDR1 SGHNT, CDR2 YYREEE (reference sequence). The V end was cut by 0 bases, the J end by 5 bases, with 7 bases between. CDR3 amino acids: CASSLGAGDTQYF. Here the CDR3 DNA reads TGTGCCAGCAGCTTGGGGGCTGGAGATACGCAGTATTTT.

About this clonotype itself: The germline gene is not matched at one end of the junction; a read error may be the cause. V usage is TRBV3-1 and J usage is TRBJ2-1, with 10 bases fitting TRBD2. CDR1 and CDR2 (germline): LGHDT, YNNKEL (reference sequence). The CDR3 length is 14 residues. The CDR3 DNA is TGCGCCAGCAGCCAAGTGGGACTAGCGCCTGAGCAGTTCTTC. Its protein is CASSQVGLAPEQFF.

This clonotype was picked up many times. The chain employs TRBV7-9 and TRBJ2-1; D is perhaps TRBD2 (5 bases). Germline CDR1 and CDR2: SEHNR and FQNEAQ (reference sequence). The V and J ends lost 0 bases and 8 bases respectively, with 14 bases between them. The CDR3 has 15 residues. CDR3 in amino acids: CASSLALGRGDEQFF. CDR3 DNA: TGTGCCAGCAGCTTAGCGCTAGGGAGAGGCGATGAGCAGTTCTTC.

Regarding this clonotype: A far larger clone is one nucleotide away, so this likely arose from a read error. No conserved phenylalanine or tryptophan ends this CDR3, so it is likely a read error. This rearrangement joins TRBV11-2 to TRBJ2-5; D unresolved. The DNA matches TRBJ2-1 better at its end, which makes the J call doubtful. CDR3 size: 15 residues. Germline V CDR1 and CDR2: SGHAT, FQNNGV. In DNA, the CDR3 is TGTGCCAGCAGCTTGACCCACCTATCCTACAATGAGCAGTTCATC. Amino acid sequence: CASSLTHLSYNEQFI.

This clonotype was observed at least ten times. The V and J genes are TRBV10-3 and TRBJ2-5, with no clear D. From germline, CDR1 is ENHRY and CDR2 SYGVKD. V dropped 3 bases and J dropped 1 base, with 6 bases sitting between them. This CDR3 region has 13 residues. As DNA, the CDR3 is TGTGCCATCAGTGACAGGCCCCAAGAGACCCAGTACTTC. Its translation: CAISDRPQETQYF.

This clonotype was counted at least ten times. The chain has TRBV19 and TRBJ2-7; TRBD2 is a possible D gene (5 bases). V gave up 6 bases and J gave up 3 bases, with 30 bases separating them. The CDR3 extends over 19 amino acids. The germline V gene has CDR1 LNHDA and CDR2 SQIVND (reference sequence). DNA for the CDR3: TGTGCCAGTAGGATTCCCCCCCTTGCCCCAACTAGAACCCACTACGAGCAGTACTTC. This codes for CASRIPPLAPTRTHYEQYF. The full variable domain, its missing parts supplied by reference TRBV19 and TRBJ2-7, is DGGITQSPKYLFRKEGQNVTLSCEQNLNHDAMYWYRQDPGQGLRLIYYSQIVNDFQKGDIAEGYSVSREKKESFPLTVTSAQKNPTAFYLCASRIPPLAPTRTHYEQYFGPGTRLTVT.

This clonotype was found many times. The chain joins TRBV5-1 to TRBJ2-7; D is unresolved. The CDR3 is made up of 11 amino acids. CDR1 SGHRS and CDR2 YFSETQ come from the germline V gene. Trimming left V 4 bases short and J 3 bases short, with 5 bases between. The CDR3 nucleotides read TGCGCCAGCAGCCGTTACTACGAGCAGTACTTC. Its protein is CASSRYYEQYF.

A word on this clonotype: This is likely an artifact of a read error, given a far larger clone one base away. The rearrangement links TRBV11-3 to TRBJ2-7; D is tentatively TRBD1 or TRBD2 (5 bases each). This CDR3 is built from 14 residues. The germline V and J ends were trimmed by 5 bases and 7 bases, with 18 bases remaining between them. Germline V gene lookup returns CDR1 SGHNT and CDR2 YENEEA. The CDR3 is CASSTRDRNNEQYF. In nucleotides, the CDR3 is TGTGCCAGCAGCACTCGGGACCGTAACAATGAGCAGTACTTC.

Ten or more counts support this clonotype. V gene TRBV10-3 combines with J gene TRBJ2-3, with D perhaps TRBD2 (6 bases). The CDR3 runs 16 residues. Trimming left V 0 bases short and J 2 bases short, with 12 bases between. In germline, CDR1 is ENHRY, CDR2 SYGVKD. In DNA form, the CDR3 reads TGTGCCATCAGTGAGTCTTGGGACTCAAACACAGATACGCAGTATTTT. Its translation: CAISESWDSNTDTQYF.

The CDR3 sequence is CASSLTGGTETQYF. The CDR3 DNA follows: TGTGCCAGCAGCCTGACAGGGGGCACGGAGACCCAGTACTTC. The chain uses TRBV11-2 and TRBJ2-5; TRBD1 agrees at 10 bases. Looked up from germline, CDR1 is SGHAT and CDR2 is FQNNGV. V lost 5 bases and J lost 5; bases outside the gene matches: 5. The CDR3 totals 14 residues.

This clonotype was observed many times. This chain links TRBV20-1 with TRBJ2-1, with 10 bases identical to TRBD2. Germline-derived CDR1 and CDR2 are DFQATT and SNEGSKA (reference sequence). CDR3 length: 19 amino acids. The V and J ends lost 5 bases and 0 bases, in that order; junction bases with no gene match: 16. The CDR3 DNA reads TGCAGTGCTCCAAAGAGCGGGACTAGCGAATCATACTCCTACAATGAGCAGTTCTTC. This sequence encodes CSAPKSGTSESYSYNEQFF.

This clonotype was detected only a few times. The chain recombines TRBV6-2 or TRBV6-3 with TRBJ2-3, with D possibly called TRBD1 or TRBD2 (5 bases each). The end of the DNA aligns better with TRBJ2-4, so the J call may be wrong. CDR1 and CDR2 (germline): MNHEY, SVGEGT. This CDR3 is built from 14 residues. The CDR3 loop is CASSYGTAGVSQYF. Written as DNA, the CDR3 is TGTGCCAGCAGTTACGGGACCGCCGGTGTGTCTCAGTACTTC.

This clonotype was counted many times. The chain uses TRBV27 and TRBJ1-6, with 8 nucleotides matching TRBD1. There are 17 residues in the CDR3. Germline lookup yields CDR1 MNHEY and CDR2 SMNVEV (reference sequence). Trimming took 3 bases from V and 9 from J; bases not matched to a gene: 13. The CDR3 protein is CASSFGQGGYLASPLHF. CDR3 in DNA: TGTGCCAGCAGTTTTGGACAGGGAGGATATCTGGCTTCACCCCTCCACTTT.